Included here is one T cell receptor (beta chain) sequence, with context. The target antigen is unknown. The germline gene is not matched at one end of the junction; a read error may be the cause. The data stem from a study of T cell responses to AZD1222 COVID-19 vaccine. Germline assignment: CDR1 MNHEY and CDR2 SVGEGT. The CDR3 has 14 residues. The assay was immunoSEQ multiplex PCR, and TCRdb's table has in-frame clones only and misses some. Counted here are 100,000 to 140,000 clones, under 95% occurring once; the ten biggest clones make up around 5.9%. Regarding the study as a whole: Spike regions recognized by vaccine-associated CD4 TCRs spanned the protein, led by 160-218 and 743-854.

The rearrangement joins TRBV6-2 or TRBV6-3 to TRBJ2-1; 9 nucleotides agree with TRBD1. This sequence was found in an adult who received the AZD1222 COVID-19 vaccine. The material was peripheral blood, obtained 28 days after the second AZD1222 dose. Here the CDR3 reads CASSNSGTGNEQFF. DNA for the CDR3: TGTGCCAGCAGTAACTCCGGGACAGGGAATGAGCAGTTCTTC.